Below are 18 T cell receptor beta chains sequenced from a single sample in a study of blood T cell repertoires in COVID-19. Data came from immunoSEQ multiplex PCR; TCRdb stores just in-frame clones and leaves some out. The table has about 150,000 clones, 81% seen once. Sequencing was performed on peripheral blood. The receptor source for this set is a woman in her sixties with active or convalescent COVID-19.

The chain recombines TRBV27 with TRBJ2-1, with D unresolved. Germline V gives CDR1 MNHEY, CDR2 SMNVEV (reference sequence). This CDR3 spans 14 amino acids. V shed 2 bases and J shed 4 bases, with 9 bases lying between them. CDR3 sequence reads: CASSLGPWYNEQFF. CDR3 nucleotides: TGTGCCAGCAGTTTAGGGCCATGGTACAATGAGCAGTTCTTC.

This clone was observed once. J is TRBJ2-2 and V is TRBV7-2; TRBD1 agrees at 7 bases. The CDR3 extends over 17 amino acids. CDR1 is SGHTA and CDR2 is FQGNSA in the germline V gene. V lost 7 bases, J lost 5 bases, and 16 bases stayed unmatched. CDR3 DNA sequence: TGTGCCAGCATAGACAGGGCTGGGGGTAGTGTAACCGGGGAGCTGTTTTTT. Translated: CASIDRAGGSVTGELFF.

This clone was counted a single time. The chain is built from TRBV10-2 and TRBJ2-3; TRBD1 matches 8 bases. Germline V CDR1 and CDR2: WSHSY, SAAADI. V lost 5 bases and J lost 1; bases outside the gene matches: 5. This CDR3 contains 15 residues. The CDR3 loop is CASSILDRGTDTQYF. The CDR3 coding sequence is TGCGCCAGCAGTATATTGGACAGGGGCACAGATACGCAGTATTTT.

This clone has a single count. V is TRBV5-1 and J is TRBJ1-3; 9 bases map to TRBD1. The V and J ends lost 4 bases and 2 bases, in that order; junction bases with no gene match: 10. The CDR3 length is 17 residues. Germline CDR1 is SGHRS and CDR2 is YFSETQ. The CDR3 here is CASSLDGTGSTGNTIYF. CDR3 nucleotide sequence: TGCGCCAGCAGCCTGGACGGGACAGGGTCAACTGGAAACACCATATATTTT.

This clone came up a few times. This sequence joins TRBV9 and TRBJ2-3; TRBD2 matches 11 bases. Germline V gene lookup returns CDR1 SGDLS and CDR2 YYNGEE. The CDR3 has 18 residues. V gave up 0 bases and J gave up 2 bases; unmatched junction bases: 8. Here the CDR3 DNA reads TGTGCCAGCAGCGTAGGACTAGCGGGGAGCCACATCACAGATACGCAGTATTTT. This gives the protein CASSVGLAGSHITDTQYF.

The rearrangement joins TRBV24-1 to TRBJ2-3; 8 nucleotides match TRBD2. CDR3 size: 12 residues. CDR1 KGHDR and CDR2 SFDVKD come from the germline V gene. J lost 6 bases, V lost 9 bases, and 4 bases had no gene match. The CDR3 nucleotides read TGTGCCACCCGCTCTAGCGGGGATACGCAGTATTTT. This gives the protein CATRSSGDTQYF.

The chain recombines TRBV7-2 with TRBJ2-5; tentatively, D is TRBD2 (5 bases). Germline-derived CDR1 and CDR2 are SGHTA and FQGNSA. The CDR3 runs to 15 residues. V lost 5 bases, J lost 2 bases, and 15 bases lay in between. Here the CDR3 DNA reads TGTGCCAGCAGCCGCGAGGGCGGAGGTCAAGAGACCCAGTACTTC. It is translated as CASSREGGGQETQYF.

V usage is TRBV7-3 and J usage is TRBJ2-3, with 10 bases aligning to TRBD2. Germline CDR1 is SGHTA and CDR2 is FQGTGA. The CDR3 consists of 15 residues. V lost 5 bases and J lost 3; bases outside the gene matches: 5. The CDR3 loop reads CASSLAGVGTDTQYF. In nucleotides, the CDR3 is TGTGCCAGCAGCCTAGCGGGAGTGGGGACAGATACGCAGTATTTT.

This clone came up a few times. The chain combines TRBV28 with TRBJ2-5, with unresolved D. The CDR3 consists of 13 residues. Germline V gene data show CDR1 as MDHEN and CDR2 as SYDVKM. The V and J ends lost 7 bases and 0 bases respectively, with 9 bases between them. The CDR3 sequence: CASTELNQETQYF. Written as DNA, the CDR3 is TGTGCCAGCACTGAGCTTAACCAAGAGACCCAGTACTTC.

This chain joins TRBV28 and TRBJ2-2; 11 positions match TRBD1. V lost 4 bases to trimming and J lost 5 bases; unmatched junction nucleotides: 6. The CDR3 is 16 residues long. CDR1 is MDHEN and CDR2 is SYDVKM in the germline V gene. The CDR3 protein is CASSSLGTGGTGELFF. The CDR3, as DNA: TGTGCCAGCAGTTCCCTGGGGACAGGGGGTACCGGGGAGCTGTTTTTT.

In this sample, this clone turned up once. CDR3 in amino acids: CASSPSRQGIGGNTIYF. The DNA of the CDR3 is TGTGCCAGCAGTCCATCTCGACAGGGAATCGGGGGAAACACCATATATTTT. V is TRBV28 and J is TRBJ1-3; 7 nucleotides match TRBD1. J lost 4 bases, V lost 5 bases, and 14 bases had no gene match. This CDR3 comprises 17 residues. Germline assignment: CDR1 MDHEN and CDR2 SYDVKM.

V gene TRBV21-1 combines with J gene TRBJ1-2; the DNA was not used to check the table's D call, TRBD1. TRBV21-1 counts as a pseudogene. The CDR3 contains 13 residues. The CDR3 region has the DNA TGTGCCAGCAGCAACAGGGACAGGGCTGGCTACACCTTC. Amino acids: CASSNRDRAGYTF.

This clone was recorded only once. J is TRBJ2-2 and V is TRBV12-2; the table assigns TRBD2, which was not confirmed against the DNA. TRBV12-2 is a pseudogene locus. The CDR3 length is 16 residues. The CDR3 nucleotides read TGTGCAAGTCGCTTAGCGCTGCGGGAGCTCGCCGGGGAGCTGTTTTTT. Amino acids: CASRLALRELAGELFF.

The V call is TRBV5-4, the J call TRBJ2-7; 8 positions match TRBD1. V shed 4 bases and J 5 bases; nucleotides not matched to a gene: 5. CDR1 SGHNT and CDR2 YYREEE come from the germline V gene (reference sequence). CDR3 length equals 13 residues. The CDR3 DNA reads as TGTGCCAGCAGCCCGGACAGGGACCACGAGCAGTACTTC. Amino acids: CASSPDRDHEQYF.

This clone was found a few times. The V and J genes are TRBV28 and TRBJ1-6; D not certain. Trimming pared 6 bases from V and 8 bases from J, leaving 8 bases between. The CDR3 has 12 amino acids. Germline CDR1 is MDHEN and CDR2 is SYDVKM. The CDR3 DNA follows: TGTGCCAGCAGATCGGTTCATTCACCCCTCCACTTT. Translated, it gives CASRSVHSPLHF. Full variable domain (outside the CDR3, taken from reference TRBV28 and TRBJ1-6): DVKVTQSSRYLVKRTGEKVFLECVQDMDHENMFWYRQDPGLGLRLIYFSYDVKMKEKGDIPEGYSVSREKKERFSLILESASTNQTSMYLCASRSVHSPLHFGNGTRLTVT.

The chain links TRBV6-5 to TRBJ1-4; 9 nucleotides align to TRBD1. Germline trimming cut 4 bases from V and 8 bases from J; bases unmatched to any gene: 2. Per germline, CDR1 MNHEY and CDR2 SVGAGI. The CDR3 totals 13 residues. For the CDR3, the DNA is TGTGCCAGCAGTTGGACAGGGGAAGAAAAACTGTTTTTT. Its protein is CASSWTGEEKLFF.

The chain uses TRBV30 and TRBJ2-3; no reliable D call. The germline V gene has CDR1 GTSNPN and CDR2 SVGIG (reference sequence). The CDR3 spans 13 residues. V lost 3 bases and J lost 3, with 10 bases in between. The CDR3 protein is CAWRGQKTDTQYF. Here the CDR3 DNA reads TGTGCCTGGAGGGGCCAGAAAACAGATACGCAGTATTTT.

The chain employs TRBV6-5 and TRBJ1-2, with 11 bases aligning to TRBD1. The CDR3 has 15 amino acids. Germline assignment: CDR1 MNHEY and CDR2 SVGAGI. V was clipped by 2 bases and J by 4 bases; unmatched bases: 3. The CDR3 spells CASSYRGQGGYGYTF. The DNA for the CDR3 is TGTGCCAGCAGTTACCGGGGACAGGGGGGCTATGGCTACACCTTC.